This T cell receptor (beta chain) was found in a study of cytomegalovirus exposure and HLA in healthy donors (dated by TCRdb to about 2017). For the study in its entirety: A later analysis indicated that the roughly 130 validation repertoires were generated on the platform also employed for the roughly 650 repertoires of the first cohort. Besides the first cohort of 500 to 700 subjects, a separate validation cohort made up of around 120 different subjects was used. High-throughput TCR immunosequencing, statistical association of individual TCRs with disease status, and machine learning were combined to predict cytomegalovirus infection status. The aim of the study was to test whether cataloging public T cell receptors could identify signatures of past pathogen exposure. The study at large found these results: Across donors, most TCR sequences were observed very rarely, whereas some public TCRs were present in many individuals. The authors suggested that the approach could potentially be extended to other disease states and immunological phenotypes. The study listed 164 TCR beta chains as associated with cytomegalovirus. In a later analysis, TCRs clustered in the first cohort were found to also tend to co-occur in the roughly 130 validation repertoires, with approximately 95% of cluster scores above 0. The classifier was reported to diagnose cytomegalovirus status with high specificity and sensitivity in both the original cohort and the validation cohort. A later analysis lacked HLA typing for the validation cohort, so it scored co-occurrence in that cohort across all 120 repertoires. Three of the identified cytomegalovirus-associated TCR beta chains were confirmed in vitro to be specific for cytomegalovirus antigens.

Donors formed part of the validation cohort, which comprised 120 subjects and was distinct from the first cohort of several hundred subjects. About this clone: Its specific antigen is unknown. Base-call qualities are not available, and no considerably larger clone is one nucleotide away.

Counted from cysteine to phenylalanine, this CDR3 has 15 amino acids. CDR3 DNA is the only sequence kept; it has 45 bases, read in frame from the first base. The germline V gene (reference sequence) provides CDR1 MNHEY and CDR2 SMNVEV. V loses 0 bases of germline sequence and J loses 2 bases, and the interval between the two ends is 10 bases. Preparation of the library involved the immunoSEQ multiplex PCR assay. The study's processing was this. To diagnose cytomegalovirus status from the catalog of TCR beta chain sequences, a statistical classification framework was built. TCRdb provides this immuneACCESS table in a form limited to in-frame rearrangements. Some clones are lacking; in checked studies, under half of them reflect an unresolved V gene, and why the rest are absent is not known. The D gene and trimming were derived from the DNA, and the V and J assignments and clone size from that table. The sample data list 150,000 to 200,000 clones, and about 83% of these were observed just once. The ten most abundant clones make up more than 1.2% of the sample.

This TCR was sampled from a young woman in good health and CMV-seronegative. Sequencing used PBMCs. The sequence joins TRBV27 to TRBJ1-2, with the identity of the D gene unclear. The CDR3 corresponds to CASSLSRRANYGYTF. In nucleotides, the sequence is TGTGCCAGCAGTTTATCCCGGCGAGCGAACTATGGCTACACCTTC.